What follows is one T cell receptor beta chain and its context. Here immunoSEQ multiplex PCR was the method, and the copy in TCRdb shows in-frame clones only, minus some. The sample includes about 2.3 million clones, 92% of them seen just once. This sample is drawn from a study of shared clonotypes between healthy human individuals. In the study overall: Used for every donor were three CD4 naive, three CD4 memory, two CD8 naive and one CD8 memory plate.

Each sample came from a Caucasian adult donor living in Nashville, Tennessee. Germline V lookup: CDR1 LNHDA, CDR2 SQIVND (reference sequence). The CDR3 covers 15 residues. J lost 4 bases, V lost 6 bases, and 9 bases had no gene match. Sample: naive CD4+ T cells from PBMCs. As to subset: CD45RA+ positively selected. The clonotype was recovered from a man younger than 35 in good health. Some clones in this sample may be carry-over from other donors' samples. The rearrangement joins TRBV19 to TRBJ1-5, with TRBD1 identical over 7 bases. CDR3 amino acids: CASSQDRFKNQPQHF. The CDR3 DNA reads TGTGCCAGTAGCCAGGACAGGTTCAAAAATCAGCCCCAGCATTTT.